The clone carrying this T cell receptor beta chain has only a few counts. The antigen is undetermined. TCRdb processed the 5' RACE reads anew with MiXCR; each CDR3 protein has one entry. The table has 300,000 to 350,000 distinct CDR3 sequences, around 4.1% seen once. This entry comes from a study of T cells after yellow fever vaccination. Regarding the study as a whole: Subsequent to the booster, the majority of primary-vaccination clones reappeared (around 95% CD4, about 90% CD8).

The CDR3 length is 15 residues. V shed 11 bases, J shed 2 bases, and the junction held 13 bases outside the gene matches. Germline-derived CDR1 and CDR2 are WNHNN and SYGVQD (reference sequence). This sequence joins TRBV10-1 and TRBJ2-5; 8 bases are shared with TRBD2. Sequenced material: PBMCs, taken 5 days after the yellow fever booster vaccination. This TCR derives from a man aged 18 to 30 who received the YFV17D yellow fever vaccine. CDR3 residues: CAPQGISGEQETQYF. The CDR3 DNA reads TGCGCCCCTCAAGGGATTAGCGGGGAACAAGAGACCCAGTACTTC.